The rows below give T cell receptor beta chains drawn from one sample of a study of multiple sclerosis patients with progressive multifocal leukoencephalopathy. Only in-frame clones appear in the TCRdb table, and some are missing; sequencing was by immunoSEQ multiplex PCR. Among tens of thousands of clones, roughly 90% were seen once, and the ten largest hold around 1.5%. Source material: PBMCs. These receptors were taken from a human donor with multiple sclerosis. Both conserved end residues are part of each CDR3.

>TRBJ2-1|TRBV7-2
CASSLASLGYNEQFF
>TRBJ2-7|TRBV11-3
CANPKHPFPYEQYF
>TRBJ1-1|TRBV27
CASSFSLTTGEAFF
>TRBJ2-1|TRBV7-9
CASSLVQGKQFF
>TRBJ1-6|TRBV28
CASILGGPFGNSPLHF
>TRBJ2-7|TRBV7-8
CASSIRGAPDEQYF
>TRBJ2-2|TRBV9
CASSIPGLAGVTGELFF
>TRBJ2-7|TRBV2
CASSSGGSSYEQYF
>TRBJ1-4|TRBV5-4
CASSRQGSTNEKLFF
>TRBJ2-7|TRBV4-3
CASSQDGTLTYEQYF
>TRBJ2-7|TRBV2
CASSGEGTGSNEQYF
>TRBJ2-7|TRBV2
CAPRGLGYEQYF
>TRBJ2-1|TRBV13
CASSPTGGSGSSYNEQFF
>TRBJ2-7|TRBV7-9
CASSLVGYEQYF
>TRBJ1-5|TRBV5-8
CASSLVDRVSQPQHF
>TRBJ1-1|TRBV11-3
CASSLEGATEAFF
>TRBJ2-1|TRBV7-6
CASSLVRPGLAGWHNEQFF
>TRBJ2-7|TRBV4-2
CASSPRTGGYEQYF
>TRBJ1-2|TRBV28
CASSGLMYGYTF
>TRBJ2-1|TRBV27
CASSFRGGGEQFF
>TRBJ1-6|TRBV6-5
CASRSGANSPLHF
>TRBJ2-1|TRBV28
CASSPDQKLGQGFGEQFF
>TRBJ1-3|TRBV6-5
CASHEGVGNTIYF
>TRBJ1-5|TRBV10-2
CASRGGENQPQHF
>TRBJ2-5|TRBV7-2
CASSPGGIQETQYF
>TRBJ2-5|TRBV9
CASSLAGGPRETQYF
>TRBJ2-7|TRBV5-6
CASSPRPVGSYEQYF
>TRBJ2-2|TRBV7-2
CASSSPLGRPGSGELFF
>TRBJ2-3|TRBV15
CATSGGDPSTDTQYF
>.|TRBV5-1
CASSLSGMSYEQYF
>TRBJ2-1|TRBV29-1
CSVTGLAGGSYNEQFF
>TRBJ2-7|TRBV6-6
CASSTRLAQYF
>TRBJ1-2|TRBV9
CASSATGTGGYGYTF